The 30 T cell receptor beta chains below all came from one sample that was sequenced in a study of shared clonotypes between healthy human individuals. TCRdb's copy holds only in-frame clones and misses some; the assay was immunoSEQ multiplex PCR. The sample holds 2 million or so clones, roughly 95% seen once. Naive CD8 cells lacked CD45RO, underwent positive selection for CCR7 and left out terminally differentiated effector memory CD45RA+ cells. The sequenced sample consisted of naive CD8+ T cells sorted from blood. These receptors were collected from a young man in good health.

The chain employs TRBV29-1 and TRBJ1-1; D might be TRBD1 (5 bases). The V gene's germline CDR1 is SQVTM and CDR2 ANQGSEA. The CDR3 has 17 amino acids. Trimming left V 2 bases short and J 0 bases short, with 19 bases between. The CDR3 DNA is TGCAGCGTTGAATGGGGAGGGACCAAACTCATGAACACTGAAGCTTTCTTT. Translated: CSVEWGGTKLMNTEAFF. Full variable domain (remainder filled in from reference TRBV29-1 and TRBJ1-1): SAVISQKPSRDICQRGTSLTIQCQVDSQVTMMFWYRQQPGQSLTLIATANQGSEATYESGFVIDKFPISRPNLTFSTLTVSNMSPEDSSIYLCSVEWGGTKLMNTEAFFGQGTRLTVV.

CDR3 DNA: TGTGCCAGCTCACCAGACTGGGAGGGTGCGAGTGAGCAGTTCTTC. Residues: CASSPDWEGASEQFF. The rearrangement joins TRBV18 to TRBJ2-1; the match to TRBD2 covers 7 bases. V lost 2 bases and J lost 9; bases outside the gene matches: 10. This CDR3 is built from 15 residues. Germline values: CDR1 KGHSH, CDR2 LQKENI.

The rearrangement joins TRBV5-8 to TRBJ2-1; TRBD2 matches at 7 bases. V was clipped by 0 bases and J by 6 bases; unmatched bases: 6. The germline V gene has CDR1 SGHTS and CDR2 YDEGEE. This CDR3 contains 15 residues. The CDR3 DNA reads TGTGCCAGCAGCTTGGATCTAGCGGAGTCCAATGAGCAGTTCTTC. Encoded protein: CASSLDLAESNEQFF.

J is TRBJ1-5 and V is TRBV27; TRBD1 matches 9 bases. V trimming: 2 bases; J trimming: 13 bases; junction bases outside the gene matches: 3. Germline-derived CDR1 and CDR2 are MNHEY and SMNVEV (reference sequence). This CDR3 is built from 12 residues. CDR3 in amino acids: CASSLPGQGQHF. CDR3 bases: TGTGCCAGCAGTTTACCCGGACAGGGGCAGCATTTT.

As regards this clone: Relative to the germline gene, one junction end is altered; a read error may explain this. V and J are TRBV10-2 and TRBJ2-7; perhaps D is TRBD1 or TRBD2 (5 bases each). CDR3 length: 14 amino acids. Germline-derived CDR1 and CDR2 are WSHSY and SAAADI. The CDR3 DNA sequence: TGCGCCAGCGATGGGGGATCCAACACCTACGAGCAGCACTTC. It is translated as CASDGGSNTYEQHF.

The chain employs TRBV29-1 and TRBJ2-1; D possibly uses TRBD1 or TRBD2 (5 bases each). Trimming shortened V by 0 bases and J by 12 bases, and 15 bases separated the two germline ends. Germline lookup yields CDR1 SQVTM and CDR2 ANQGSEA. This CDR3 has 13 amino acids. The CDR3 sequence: CSVEDWDRPRQFF. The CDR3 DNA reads TGCAGCGTTGAAGATTGGGACCGCCCGCGGCAGTTCTTC.

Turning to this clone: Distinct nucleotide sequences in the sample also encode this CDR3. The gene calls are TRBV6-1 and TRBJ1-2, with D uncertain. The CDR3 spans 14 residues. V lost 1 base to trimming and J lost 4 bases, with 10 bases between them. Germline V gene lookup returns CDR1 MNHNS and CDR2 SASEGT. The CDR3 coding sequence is TGTGCCAGCAGTGAAGAGGGTGTTGGCTATGGCTACACCTTC. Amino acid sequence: CASSEEGVGYGYTF.

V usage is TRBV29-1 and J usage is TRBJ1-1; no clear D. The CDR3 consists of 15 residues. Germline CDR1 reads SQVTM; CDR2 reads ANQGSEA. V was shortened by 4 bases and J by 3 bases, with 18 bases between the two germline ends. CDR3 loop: CSVGRVVGLDTEAFF. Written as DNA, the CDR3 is TGCAGCGTTGGAAGGGTTGTGGGGTTGGACACTGAAGCTTTCTTT.

The CDR3 nucleotides read TGTGCCAGCAGCCTCCTGTTTTTCGATTCACCCCTCCACTTT. Protein sequence: CASSLLFFDSPLHF. This rearrangement joins TRBV5-6 to TRBJ1-6, with unresolved D. V was trimmed by 4 bases and J by 8 bases, leaving 13 bases between them. The CDR3 length is 14 residues. Per the germline V gene, CDR1 is SGHDT and CDR2 is YYEEEE.

Here the CDR3 DNA reads TGCAGCGTTGAAGACTGGTCCCAAGAGACCCAGTACTTC. Translation: CSVEDWSQETQYF. J is TRBJ2-5 and V is TRBV29-1; no clear D gene. V shed 0 bases and J shed 1 base, with 6 bases lying between them. The germline V gene encodes CDR1 SQVTM and CDR2 ANQGSEA. This CDR3 spans 13 amino acids.

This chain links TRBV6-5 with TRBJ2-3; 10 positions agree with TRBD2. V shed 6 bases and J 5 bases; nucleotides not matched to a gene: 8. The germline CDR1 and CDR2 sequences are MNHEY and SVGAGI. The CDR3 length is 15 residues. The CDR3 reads CASSRLAGVLDTQYF. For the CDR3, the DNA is TGTGCCAGCAGCCGCCTAGCGGGAGTGTTAGATACGCAGTATTTT.

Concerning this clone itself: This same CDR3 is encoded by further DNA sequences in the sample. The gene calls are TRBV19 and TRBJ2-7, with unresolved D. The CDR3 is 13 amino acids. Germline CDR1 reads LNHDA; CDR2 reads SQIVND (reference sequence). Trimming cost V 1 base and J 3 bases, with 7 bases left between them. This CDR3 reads CASSIGISYEQYF. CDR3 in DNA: TGTGCCAGTAGTATAGGAATCAGCTACGAGCAGTACTTC.

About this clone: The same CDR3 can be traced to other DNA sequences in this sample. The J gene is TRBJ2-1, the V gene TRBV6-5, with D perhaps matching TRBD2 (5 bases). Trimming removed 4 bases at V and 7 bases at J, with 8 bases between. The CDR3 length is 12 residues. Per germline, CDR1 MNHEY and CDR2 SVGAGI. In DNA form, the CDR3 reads TGTGCCAGCAGTTCATCGGGGAATGAGCAGTTCTTC. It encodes CASSSSGNEQFF.

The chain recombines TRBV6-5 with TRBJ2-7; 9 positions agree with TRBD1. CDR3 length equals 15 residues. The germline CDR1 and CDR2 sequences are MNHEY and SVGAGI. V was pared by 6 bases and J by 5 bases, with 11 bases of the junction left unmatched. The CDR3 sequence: CASSHRGQVFDEQYF. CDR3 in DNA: TGTGCCAGCAGCCACAGGGGGCAGGTTTTTGACGAGCAGTACTTC.

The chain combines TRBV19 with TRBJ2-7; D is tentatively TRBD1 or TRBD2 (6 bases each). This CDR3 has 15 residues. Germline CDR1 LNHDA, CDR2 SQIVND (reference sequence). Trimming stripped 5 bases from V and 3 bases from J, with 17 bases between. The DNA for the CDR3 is TGTGCCAGTAGTGTGGAACTAGCACAGGGCTACGAGCAGTACTTC. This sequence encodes CASSVELAQGYEQYF.

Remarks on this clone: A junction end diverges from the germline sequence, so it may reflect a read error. For the CDR3, the DNA is TGTGCCAGTAGTGTAGACAGCGAAACTGAAGCTTTCTTT. This encodes CASSVDSETEAFF. The chain links TRBV19 to TRBJ1-1; TRBD1 is a possible D gene (5 bases). The CDR3 runs to 13 residues. Germline V gene sequence: CDR1 LNHDA, CDR2 SQIVND (reference sequence).

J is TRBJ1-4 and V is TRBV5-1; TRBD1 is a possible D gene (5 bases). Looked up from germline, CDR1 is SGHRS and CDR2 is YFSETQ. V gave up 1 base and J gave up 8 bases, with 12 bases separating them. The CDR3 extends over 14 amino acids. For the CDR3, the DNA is TGCGCCAGCAGCTTGCTGGGGGACCACGAAAAACTGTTTTTT. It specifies CASSLLGDHEKLFF.

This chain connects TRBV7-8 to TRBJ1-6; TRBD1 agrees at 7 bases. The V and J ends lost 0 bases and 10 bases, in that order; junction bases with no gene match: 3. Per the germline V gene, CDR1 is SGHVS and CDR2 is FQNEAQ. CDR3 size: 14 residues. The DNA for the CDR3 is TGTGCCAGCAGCTTAGCGAACAGGGGCTCACCCCTCCACTTT. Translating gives CASSLANRGSPLHF.

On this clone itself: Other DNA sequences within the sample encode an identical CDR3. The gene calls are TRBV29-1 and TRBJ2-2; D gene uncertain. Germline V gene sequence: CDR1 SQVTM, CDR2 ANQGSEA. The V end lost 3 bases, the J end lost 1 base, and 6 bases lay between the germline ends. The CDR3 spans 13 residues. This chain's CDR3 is CSVDGQNTGELFF. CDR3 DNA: TGCAGCGTTGACGGGCAGAACACCGGGGAGCTGTTTTTT.

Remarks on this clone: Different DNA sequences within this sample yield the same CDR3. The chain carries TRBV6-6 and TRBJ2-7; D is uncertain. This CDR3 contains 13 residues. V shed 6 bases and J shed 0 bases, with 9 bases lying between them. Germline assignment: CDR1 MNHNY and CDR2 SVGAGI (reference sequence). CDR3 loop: CASRGGLSYEQYF. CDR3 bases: TGTGCCAGCAGGGGTGGCCTCTCCTACGAGCAGTACTTC.

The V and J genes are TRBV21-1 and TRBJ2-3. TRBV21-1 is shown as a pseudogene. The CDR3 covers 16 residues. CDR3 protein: CASSIWTRRLADTQYF. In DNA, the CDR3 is TGTGCCAGCAGCATCTGGACCAGAAGGTTAGCAGATACGCAGTATTTT.

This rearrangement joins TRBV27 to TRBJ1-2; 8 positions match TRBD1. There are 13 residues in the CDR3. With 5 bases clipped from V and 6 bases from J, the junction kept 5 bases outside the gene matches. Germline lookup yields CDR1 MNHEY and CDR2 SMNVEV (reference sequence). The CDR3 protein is CASSEIQGDGYTF. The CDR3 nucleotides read TGTGCCAGCAGTGAAATACAGGGGGATGGCTACACCTTC.

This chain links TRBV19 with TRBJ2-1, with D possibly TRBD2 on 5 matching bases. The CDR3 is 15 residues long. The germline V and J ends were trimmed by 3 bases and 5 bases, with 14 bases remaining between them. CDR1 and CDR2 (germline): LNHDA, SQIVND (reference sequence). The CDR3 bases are TGTGCCAGTAGTATCGGCGCTTACGGGGACAATGAGCAGTTCTTC. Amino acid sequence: CASSIGAYGDNEQFF.

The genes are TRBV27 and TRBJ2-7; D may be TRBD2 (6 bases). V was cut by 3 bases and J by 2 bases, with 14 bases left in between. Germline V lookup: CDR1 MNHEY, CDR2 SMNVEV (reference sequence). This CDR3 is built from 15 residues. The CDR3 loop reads CASSFGGNGAYEQYF. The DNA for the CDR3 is TGTGCCAGCAGTTTTGGGGGGAACGGGGCCTACGAGCAGTACTTC.

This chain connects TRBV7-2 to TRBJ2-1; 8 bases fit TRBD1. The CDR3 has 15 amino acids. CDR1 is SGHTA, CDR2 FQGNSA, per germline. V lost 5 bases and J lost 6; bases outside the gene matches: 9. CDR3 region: CASSQDRDVGNEQFF. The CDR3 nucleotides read TGTGCCAGCAGCCAGGACAGGGATGTCGGCAATGAGCAGTTCTTC.

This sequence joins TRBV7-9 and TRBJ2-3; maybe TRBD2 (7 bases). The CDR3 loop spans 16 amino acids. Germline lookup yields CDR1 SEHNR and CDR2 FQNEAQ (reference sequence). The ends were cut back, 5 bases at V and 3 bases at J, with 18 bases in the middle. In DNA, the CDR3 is TGTGCCAGCAGCCCCTATGGGGGGGGGCTAACAGATACGCAGTATTTT. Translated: CASSPYGGGLTDTQYF.

The chain's CDR3 is CASSSGQGTDYGYTF. The CDR3 region has the DNA TGTGCCAGTAGTTCAGGACAGGGAACAGACTATGGCTACACCTTC. This sequence joins TRBV19 and TRBJ1-2, with 8 bases identical to TRBD1. V gave up 5 bases and J gave up 3 bases; unmatched junction bases: 8. The germline V gene encodes CDR1 LNHDA and CDR2 SQIVND (reference sequence). The CDR3 is 15 residues long.

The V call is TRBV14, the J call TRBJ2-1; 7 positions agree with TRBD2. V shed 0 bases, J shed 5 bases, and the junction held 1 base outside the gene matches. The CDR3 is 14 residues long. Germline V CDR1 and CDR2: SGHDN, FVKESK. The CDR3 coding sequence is TGTGCCAGCAGCCAAGAACTAGCGCACAATGAGCAGTTCTTC. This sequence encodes CASSQELAHNEQFF.

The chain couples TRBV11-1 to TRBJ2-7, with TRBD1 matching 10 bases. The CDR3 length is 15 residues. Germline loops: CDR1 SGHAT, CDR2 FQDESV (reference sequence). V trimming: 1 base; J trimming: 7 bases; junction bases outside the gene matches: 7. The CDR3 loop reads CASSLVPRGQGEQYF. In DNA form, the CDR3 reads TGTGCCAGCAGCTTAGTCCCGAGGGGACAGGGGGAGCAGTACTTC. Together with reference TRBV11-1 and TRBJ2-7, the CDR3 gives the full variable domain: EAEVAQSPRYKITEKSQAVAFWCDPISGHATLYWYRQILGQGPELLVQFQDESVVDDSQLPKDRFSAERLKGVDSTLKIQPAELGDSAMYLCASSLVPRGQGEQYFGPGTRLTVT.

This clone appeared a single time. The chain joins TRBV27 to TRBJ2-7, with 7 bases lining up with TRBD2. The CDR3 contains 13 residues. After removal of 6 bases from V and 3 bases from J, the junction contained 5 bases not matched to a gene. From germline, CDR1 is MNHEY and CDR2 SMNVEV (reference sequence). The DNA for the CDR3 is TGTGCCAGCAGCTGGCAGCGGGACTACGAGCAGTACTTC. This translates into CASSWQRDYEQYF.